These 6 T cell receptor beta chains originate from one sample sequenced in a study of control samples from healthy donors and cancer patients (dated by TCRdb to 2019 to 2021). The protocol used for the library was the immunoSEQ multiplex PCR assay. Sourced from immuneACCESS, this table was stored by TCRdb with only in-frame sequences that have V and J called. A share of the clones is absent; for the studies checked, an unresolved V gene accounts for under half, and the remainder has no known explanation. The sample profile shows approximately 41,000 clones; less than 95% of them were found once. The ten largest account for 20% to 30% of the sample. Sequenced sample: blood. Source of these receptors: a man aged 60-69 years in good health.

The J gene is TRBJ2-7, the V gene TRBV29-1; the D call may be TRBD1 or TRBD2 (5 bases each). V was shortened by 2 bases and J by 5 bases, with 13 bases between the two germline ends. This CDR3 has 13 amino acids. Per germline, CDR1 SQVTM and CDR2 ANQGSEA. The CDR3: CSVENRGRDEQYF. CDR3 bases: TGCAGCGTTGAAAACCGGGGACGGGACGAGCAGTACTTC.

This chain links TRBV7-9 with TRBJ2-1, with TRBD2 matching 13 bases. The CDR3 runs to 16 residues. J lost 4 bases, V lost 4 bases, and 4 bases had no gene match. Per germline, CDR1 SEHNR and CDR2 FQNEAQ (reference sequence). The CDR3 protein is CASSSGTSGTYNEQFF. The CDR3 nucleotides read TGTGCCAGCAGCTCGGGGACTAGCGGGACTTACAATGAGCAGTTCTTC.

This chain links TRBV27 with TRBJ2-7, with TRBD1 identical over 8 bases. Germline values: CDR1 MNHEY, CDR2 SMNVEV (reference sequence). The CDR3 loop spans 16 amino acids. J gave up 4 bases and V 5 bases, and 13 bases lay outside the gene matches. CDR3 protein: CASSTRTGPFQYEQYF. CDR3 coding DNA: TGTGCCAGCAGTACCCGGACAGGGCCGTTCCAATACGAGCAGTACTTC.

The genes are TRBV11-3 and TRBJ2-3, with a weak D call TRBD1 (6 bases). Germline V gene lookup returns CDR1 SGHNT and CDR2 YENEEA. With 6 bases removed from V and 6 bases from J, the gap between germline ends came to 13 bases. The CDR3 spans 13 residues. The CDR3 here is CASSPYQGDTQYF. The CDR3, as DNA: TGTGCCAGCAGTCCCTACCAGGGGGATACGCAGTATTTT.

V gene TRBV19 combines with J gene TRBJ2-1, with TRBD2 as a possible D gene (7 bases). V gave up 7 bases and J gave up 2 bases, with 15 bases separating them. The length of the CDR3 is 15 residues. CDR1 is LNHDA, CDR2 SQIVND, per germline (reference sequence). CDR3 loop: CASTMGGGTYNEQFF. The CDR3 bases are TGTGCCAGTACTATGGGAGGGGGGACCTACAATGAGCAGTTCTTC.

The chain is built from TRBV24-1 and TRBJ2-3; the match to TRBD2 covers 9 bases. There are 17 residues in the CDR3. The junction had 9 bases not matched to a gene; V was cut back by 3 bases and J by 3 bases. Germline-derived CDR1 and CDR2 are KGHDR and SFDVKD. The CDR3 loop is CATSDPSLAGRTDTQYF. For the CDR3, the DNA is TGTGCCACCAGTGATCCCTCCCTAGCGGGAAGGACAGATACGCAGTATTTT.